Shown below are 30 T cell receptor beta chains from a single sample sequenced in a study of OX40 agonist ivuxolimab in advanced cancers. Repertoires were generated with immunoSEQ multiplex PCR, while TCRdb's copy carries only in-frame clones and drops some. Among about 20,000 clones listed, over 65% were seen once. This specimen was CD4+ or CD8+ T cells sorted from blood, taken in a trial of the OX40 agonist ivuxolimab. The receptors derive from an adult with an advanced solid tumor such as melanoma, head and neck, liver or kidney cancer.

V and J are TRBV13 and TRBJ1-5; D remains unclear. CDR1 and CDR2 (germline): PRHDT, FYEKMQ (reference sequence). V dropped 4 bases and J dropped 3 bases, with 10 bases sitting between them. The CDR3 totals 14 residues. CDR3 DNA: TGTGCCAGCAGCTCCGGGTCATTCAATCAGCCCCAGCATTTT. As protein: CASSSGSFNQPQHF.

This chain connects TRBV28 to TRBJ1-5; D is possibly TRBD1 (5 bases). V shed 3 bases and J shed 0 bases, with 12 bases lying between them. CDR1 is MDHEN, CDR2 SYDVKM, per germline. The CDR3 spans 16 residues. This chain's CDR3 is CASSFLGEYSNQPQHF. The CDR3 DNA sequence: TGTGCCAGCAGTTTTCTGGGGGAATATAGCAATCAGCCCCAGCATTTT.

V usage is TRBV7-3 and J usage is TRBJ1-5; the D is unclear. This CDR3 region has 12 residues. Trimming left V 3 bases short and J 5 bases short, with 5 bases between. Germline CDR1 reads SGHTA; CDR2 reads FQGTGA. The CDR3 coding sequence is TGTGCCAGCAGCTTGAACGATCAGCCCCAGCATTTT. This encodes CASSLNDQPQHF.

The rearrangement links TRBV9 to TRBJ2-2, with D maybe TRBD1 (6 bases). This CDR3 is built from 15 residues. Germline values: CDR1 SGDLS, CDR2 YYNGEE. Trimming removed 0 bases from V and 1 base from J, with 7 bases in between. In nucleotides, the CDR3 is TGTGCCAGCAGCGTAGTACAGGGGAACACCGGGGAGCTGTTTTTT. Protein sequence: CASSVVQGNTGELFF.

The rearrangement uses TRBV6-6 and TRBJ1-2; a possible D gene is TRBD1 (5 bases). Germline loops: CDR1 MNHNY, CDR2 SVGAGI (reference sequence). The CDR3 contains 13 residues. V lost 11 bases, J lost 4 bases, and 17 bases lay in between. CDR3 in DNA: TGTGCCGGAAGCCGGGGCGATTTCTATGGCTACACCTTC. It encodes CAGSRGDFYGYTF.

This chain connects TRBV7-9 to TRBJ2-3; no clear D. CDR3 length: 12 amino acids. The ends were cut back, 5 bases at V and 2 bases at J, with 5 bases in the middle. Germline loops: CDR1 SEHNR, CDR2 FQNEAQ (reference sequence). The CDR3 sequence is CASSTYTDTQYF. CDR3 bases: TGTGCCAGCAGCACTTACACAGATACGCAGTATTTT.

This clone was observed a single time. The chain carries TRBV19 and TRBJ2-3; D is possibly TRBD1 or TRBD2 (5 bases each). CDR3 length: 13 residues. Germline CDR1 LNHDA, CDR2 SQIVND (reference sequence). This CDR3 is CATTGRSTDTQYF. Written as DNA, the CDR3 is TGTGCTACTACGGGACGGAGCACAGATACGCAGTATTTT.

This sequence joins TRBV2 and TRBJ1-1; D is possibly TRBD1 (5 bases). The CDR3 totals 13 residues. Germline values: CDR1 SNHLY, CDR2 FYNNEI. Trimming cost V 11 bases and J 1 base, with 14 bases left between them. CDR3 residues: CAGGVGENTEAFF. The CDR3 DNA reads TGTGCCGGAGGGGTTGGGGAGAACACTGAAGCTTTCTTT.

V and J are TRBV2 and TRBJ2-7, with D maybe TRBD1 (7 bases). Trimming took 4 bases from V and 0 from J, leaving 10 bases between them. CDR3 length: 14 residues. The V gene's germline CDR1 is SNHLY and CDR2 FYNNEI. CDR3 nucleotides: TGTGCCAGCAGTGCAGGGGGGCTCTCCTACGAGCAGTACTTC. As protein: CASSAGGLSYEQYF.

This chain's CDR3 is CASSGPRGRTFSPLHF. CDR3 nucleotide sequence: TGTGCCAGCAGTGGTCCCCGGGGAAGGACGTTTTCACCCCTCCACTTT. The V gene is TRBV25-1, the J gene TRBJ1-6; D is unclear. CDR1 and CDR2 (germline): MGHDK, SYGVNS. The CDR3 runs 16 residues. The V end was cut by 4 bases, the J end by 9 bases, with 19 bases between.

This chain connects TRBV18 to TRBJ1-1; 8 bases match TRBD1. V shed 3 bases, J shed 0 bases, and the junction held 3 bases outside the gene matches. CDR1 is KGHSH, CDR2 LQKENI, per germline. There are 15 residues in the CDR3. CDR3 DNA: TGTGCCAGCTCACCGGAGGACAGGGTGAACACTGAAGCTTTCTTT. Translated: CASSPEDRVNTEAFF.

The rearrangement joins TRBV7-2 to TRBJ1-2, with 10 bases aligning to TRBD1. CDR1 is SGHTA, CDR2 FQGNSA, per germline. The CDR3 loop spans 14 amino acids. Trimming took 4 bases from V and 5 from J; bases not matched to a gene: 4. This chain's CDR3 is CASSSGQGLYGYTF. The DNA for the CDR3 is TGTGCCAGCAGCTCGGGACAGGGGCTTTATGGCTACACCTTC.

This chain connects TRBV9 to TRBJ2-4, with TRBD1 identical over 7 bases. V lost 2 bases and J lost 5; bases outside the gene matches: 10. The CDR3 contains 16 residues. Looked up from germline, CDR1 is SGDLS and CDR2 is YYNGEE. The CDR3 loop reads CASSVRDSVPENIQYF. The CDR3 DNA is TGTGCCAGCAGCGTCCGGGACAGCGTTCCTGAAAACATTCAGTACTTC.

The rearrangement joins TRBV7-9 to TRBJ1-4; the D is unclear. The CDR3 length is 17 residues. V was shortened by 1 base and J by 1 base, with 13 bases between the two germline ends. The germline V gene encodes CDR1 SEHNR and CDR2 FQNEAQ (reference sequence). The CDR3 sequence is CASSLGFRTETNEKLFF. CDR3 bases: TGTGCCAGCAGCTTAGGTTTTCGCACGGAAACTAATGAAAAACTGTTTTTT.

This clone came up a few times. The rearrangement links TRBV6-6 to TRBJ1-5; possibly TRBD1 for D (6 bases). The CDR3 sequence is 13 residues long. Looked up from germline, CDR1 is MNHNY and CDR2 is SVGAGI (reference sequence). V was clipped by 5 bases and J by 9 bases, with 14 bases between them. CDR3 nucleotides: TGTGCCAGCAGTCTGGCGGGGGCCCTGCCCCAGCATTTT. Translation: CASSLAGALPQHF.

The CDR3 DNA reads as TGTGCCAGCATACTGAGGGGGAATAGCAATCAGCCCCAGCATTTT. Translated, it gives CASILRGNSNQPQHF. J is TRBJ1-5 and V is TRBV27; weak D call: TRBD1 (6 bases). Trimming cost V 7 bases and J 0 bases, with 13 bases left between them. The length of the CDR3 is 15 residues. Germline V gives CDR1 MNHEY, CDR2 SMNVEV (reference sequence).

Points on this clone: A read error is likely, as this CDR3 ends without the conserved phenylalanine or tryptophan. The limits of the CDR3 on the DNA are not certain, so only TCRdb's listed CDR3 is given. The chain links TRBV8-2 to TRBJ2-6; TRBD1 is the table's D call and was not checked against the DNA. TRBV8-2 is an annotated pseudogene. The CDR3 comprises 13 residues, both ends counted. The CDR3 loop is CGTEHRITQSRAN.

The chain combines TRBV29-1 with TRBJ1-1; D is uncertain. The V end was cut by 7 bases, the J end by 3 bases, with 6 bases between. The germline CDR1 and CDR2 sequences are SQVTM and ANQGSEA. The CDR3 is 10 residues long. The CDR3 nucleotides read TGCAGCGAGGCCCACACTGAAGCTTTCTTT. It translates to CSEAHTEAFF.

Here the CDR3 reads CASSLMAGELFF. The CDR3 coding sequence is TGCGCCAGCAGCTTGATGGCCGGGGAGCTGTTTTTT. The chain has TRBV5-1 and TRBJ2-2, with no clear D. The CDR3 extends over 12 amino acids. From germline, CDR1 is SGHRS and CDR2 YFSETQ. Trimming shortened V by 1 base and J by 6 bases, and 4 bases separated the two germline ends.

In its sample, this clone was seen a few times. The chain is built from TRBV9 and TRBJ2-1; D not resolved. Trimming left V 1 base short and J 8 bases short, with 7 bases between. This CDR3 is 12 amino acids long. Per the germline V gene, CDR1 is SGDLS and CDR2 is YYNGEE. CDR3 protein: CASSVIDDEQFF. CDR3 DNA: TGTGCCAGCAGCGTAATCGATGATGAGCAGTTCTTC.

This chain links TRBV5-8 with TRBJ2-7; no reliable D call. The V end was cut by 0 bases, the J end by 2 bases, with 6 bases between. Germline-derived CDR1 and CDR2 are SGHTS and YDEGEE. The CDR3 spans 13 residues. Here the CDR3 DNA reads TGTGCCAGCAGCTTGGAAGGAGCCTACGAGCAGTACTTC. Translating gives CASSLEGAYEQYF.

This rearrangement joins TRBV19 to TRBJ2-3; D might be TRBD1 or TRBD2, each matching 5 bases. V was pared by 3 bases and J by 3 bases, with 22 bases between. Germline-derived CDR1 and CDR2 are LNHDA and SQIVND (reference sequence). The CDR3 extends over 18 amino acids. The CDR3 protein is CASSMIPRGSGLTDTQYF. The CDR3, as DNA: TGTGCCAGTAGTATGATCCCCCGGGGCAGCGGCCTTACAGATACGCAGTATTTT.

This chain uses TRBV9 with TRBJ2-5, with 7 bases matching TRBD2. V was pared by 0 bases and J by 5 bases, with 7 bases of the junction left unmatched. Germline assignment: CDR1 SGDLS and CDR2 YYNGEE. The CDR3 is 15 amino acids. The CDR3 coding sequence is TGTGCCAGCAGCGTAGCTCGGGGGGTGGGCGAGACCCAGTACTTC. This encodes CASSVARGVGETQYF.

J is TRBJ2-7 and V is TRBV7-9; D is unclear. The germline gives CDR1 SEHNR, CDR2 FQNEAQ (reference sequence). V gave up 0 bases and J gave up 12 bases, with 15 bases separating them. The CDR3 consists of 13 residues. CDR3 nucleotides: TGTGCCAGCAGCTTAGCGAACTCACAGCAGTTGTACTTC. Translation: CASSLANSQQLYF. The entire variable domain, with the rest obtained from reference TRBV7-9 and TRBJ2-7, is as follows: DTGVSQNPRHKITKRGQNVTFRCDPISEHNRLYWYRQTLGQGPEFLTYFQNEAQLEKSRLLSDRFSAERPKGSFSTLEIQRTEQGDSAMYLCASSLANSQQLYFGPGTRLTVT.

This chain links TRBV6-7 with TRBJ2-7, with 7 positions matching TRBD1. TRBV6-7 falls under the ORF class, with uncertain function. The CDR3 is made up of 16 amino acids. The ends lost 5 bases at V and 1 base at J; junction bases unmatched: 11. The CDR3 here is CASSHVPGGDSYEQYF. The CDR3 DNA follows: TGTGCCAGCAGTCACGTACCAGGGGGTGATTCCTACGAGCAGTACTTC.

The chain combines TRBV19 with TRBJ2-1; 11 nucleotides match TRBD2. Trimming cost V 4 bases and J 7 bases; bases outside gene matches: 6. This CDR3 is built from 15 residues. Germline CDR1 is LNHDA and CDR2 is SQIVND (reference sequence). The CDR3 region has the DNA TGTGCCAGTAGTAGTAGCGGGGGGGCCCTGAATGAGCAGTTCTTC. This gives the protein CASSSSGGALNEQFF.

The chain uses TRBV19 and TRBJ2-1; tentative D call: TRBD2 (6 bases). The CDR3 is made up of 13 amino acids. Trimming removed 5 bases at V and 6 bases at J, with 11 bases between. Germline CDR1 and CDR2: LNHDA and SQIVND (reference sequence). The CDR3: CASSLRRGNEQFF. The CDR3, as DNA: TGTGCCAGTAGTCTACGGAGGGGCAATGAGCAGTTCTTC.

J is TRBJ1-2 and V is TRBV5-4; tentative D call: TRBD1 (5 bases). This CDR3 is built from 15 residues. Trimming stripped 3 bases from V and 4 bases from J, with 16 bases between. Germline V CDR1 and CDR2: SGHNT, YYREEE (reference sequence). The CDR3 spells CASSWGVRAVYGYTF. Written as DNA, the CDR3 is TGTGCCAGCAGCTGGGGGGTCAGGGCGGTCTATGGCTACACCTTC.

In this sample, this clone is medium-sized (0.01 to 0.1%). The rearrangement links TRBV29-1 to TRBJ2-3; D possibly matches TRBD1 or TRBD2 (5 bases each). The CDR3 extends over 12 amino acids. V dropped 4 bases and J dropped 9 bases, with 14 bases sitting between them. Germline CDR1 SQVTM, CDR2 ANQGSEA. The CDR3: CSVVGGRKTQYF. In nucleotides, the CDR3 is TGCAGCGTTGTTGGGGGAAGGAAGACGCAGTATTTT.

The rearrangement joins TRBV7-9 to TRBJ2-7, with 9 bases aligning to TRBD1. V lost 5 bases to trimming and J lost 4 bases; unmatched junction nucleotides: 6. Looked up from germline, CDR1 is SEHNR and CDR2 is FQNEAQ (reference sequence). There are 14 residues in the CDR3. This chain's CDR3 is CASSARDRVYEQYF. The CDR3 coding sequence is TGTGCCAGCAGCGCGCGGGACAGGGTGTACGAGCAGTACTTC.